The 18 T cell receptor beta chains below come from one sample, sequenced in a study of T-cell memory formation after mild COVID-19. TCRdb processed the 5' RACE reads anew with MiXCR; each CDR3 protein has one entry. The sample gives roughly 310,000 distinct CDR3 sequences, approximately 15% of which show up once; approximately 20% is in the top ten. Material for sequencing was PBMCs or a T cell subset sorted from them (not recorded which). These receptors were collected from a man aged 18 to 30 who had mild COVID-19 (a few samples of this study predate the infection). Cell type and time point are not known.

This clonotype was found many times. This chain joins TRBV5-1 and TRBJ2-5; D tentatively fits TRBD1 or TRBD2 (5 bases each). Trimming shortened V by 7 bases and J by 5 bases, and 18 bases separated the two germline ends. The CDR3 loop spans 14 amino acids. Germline V CDR1 and CDR2: SGHRS, YFSETQ. CDR3 protein: CASYLRGLGETQYF. The CDR3 coding sequence is TGCGCCAGCTATCTGAGGGGTCTTGGGGAGACCCAGTACTTC.

The sample holds a few counts of this clonotype. The chain recombines TRBV6-2 or TRBV6-3 with TRBJ2-7; 9 positions match TRBD1. The CDR3 contains 15 residues. Per the germline V gene, CDR1 is MNHEY and CDR2 is SVGEGT. J was trimmed by 2 bases and V by 6 bases; bases with no gene match: 8. The CDR3 coding sequence is TGTGCCAGCAGACCTACCGGGACAGGGACCTACGAGCAGTACGTC. This sequence encodes CASRPTGTGTYEQYV.

This clonotype was seen more than once but under ten times. The V gene is TRBV7-2, the J gene TRBJ2-1; TRBD2 matches at 10 bases. The J segment lost 15 bases and the V segment lost 5 bases, leaving 16 bases of the junction unmatched. Germline V gene sequence: CDR1 SGHTA, CDR2 FQGNSA. This CDR3 comprises 15 residues. CDR3 protein: CASSLTRTTGLALFF. The CDR3 region has the DNA TGTGCCAGCAGCCTCACTAGAACGACGGGACTAGCGCTGTTCTTC.

This clonotype was found many times. The rearrangement links TRBV7-2 to TRBJ2-1, with D perhaps TRBD2 (7 bases). This CDR3 spans 17 amino acids. CDR1 SGHTA and CDR2 FQGNSA come from the germline V gene. Trimming removed 0 bases from V and 2 bases from J, with 14 bases in between. CDR3 loop: CASSLAGSGGPYNEQFF. CDR3 nucleotide sequence: TGTGCCAGCAGCTTAGCGGGATCGGGGGGCCCCTACAATGAGCAGTTCTTC.

In the case of this clonotype: Its ends do not fully match the called genes, so a read error is possible. This rearrangement joins TRBV2 to TRBJ2-6; D possibly corresponds to TRBD1 (5 bases). Germline V lookup: CDR1 SNHLY, CDR2 FYNNEI. This CDR3 has 13 residues. CDR3 nucleotide sequence: TGTGCCAGCAGGGGAATTGGGGCCTACGTCCTGACTTTC. Its translation is CASRGIGAYVLTF.

The CDR3 coding sequence is TGTGCCGGTACGGAGGGTTATGAACGGGATACGCAGTATTTT. Residues: CAGTEGYERDTQYF. The chain links TRBV18 to TRBJ2-3; possibly TRBD2 for D (6 bases). Germline V gene data show CDR1 as KGHSH and CDR2 as LQKENI. V lost 11 bases and J 6 bases, leaving 21 bases between the germline ends. The CDR3 is 14 residues long.

This clonotype has just a few counts. The chain couples TRBV6-6 to TRBJ2-1; 8 positions agree with TRBD1. CDR3 length: 13 amino acids. The germline V gene encodes CDR1 MNHNY and CDR2 SVGAGI (reference sequence). V lost 6 bases, J lost 9 bases, and 7 bases stayed unmatched. In DNA, the CDR3 is TGTGCCAGCAGCGAGCCCCAGGGGGCTGAGCAGTTCTTC. It encodes CASSEPQGAEQFF.

This clonotype was found once. The V gene is TRBV4-2, the J gene TRBJ2-1; TRBD2 aligns across 9 bases. The CDR3 extends over 16 amino acids. Germline V gene data show CDR1 as LGHNA and CDR2 as YNFKEQ. The V segment lost 1 base and the J segment 5 bases; nucleotides outside the gene matches: 6. The DNA of the CDR3 is TGTGCCAGCAGCCAAGTCCGCAGCGGGGGGCACAATGAGCAGTTCTTC. Residues: CASSQVRSGGHNEQFF.

This clonotype has just a few counts. J is TRBJ1-3 and V is TRBV7-9; 7 nucleotides line up with TRBD1. The V and J ends lost 5 bases and 3 bases, in that order; junction bases with no gene match: 10. Germline CDR1 reads SEHNR; CDR2 reads FQNEAQ (reference sequence). CDR3 length: 16 amino acids. CDR3 in amino acids: CASSALQGPVGNTIYF. Here the CDR3 DNA reads TGTGCCAGCAGCGCCCTACAGGGGCCGGTTGGAAACACCATATATTTT.

The chain employs TRBV28 and TRBJ1-2, with TRBD1 matching over 7 bases. Germline V gives CDR1 MDHEN, CDR2 SYDVKM. The CDR3 spans 12 residues. The J segment lost 8 bases and the V segment lost 3 bases, leaving 3 bases of the junction unmatched. Here the CDR3 reads CASSFQGEGYTF. The CDR3 region has the DNA TGTGCCAGCAGTTTCCAGGGGGAAGGCTACACCTTC.

This rearrangement joins TRBV6-2 or TRBV6-3 to TRBJ2-1, with 7 positions matching TRBD1. The CDR3 consists of 14 residues. The ends lost 3 bases at V and 9 bases at J; junction bases unmatched: 8. From germline, CDR1 is MNHEY and CDR2 SVGEGT. Here the CDR3 reads CASSYRGLVVEQFF. CDR3 sequence (DNA): TGTGCCAGCAGTTATAGGGGGCTTGTGGTTGAGCAGTTCTTC.

The chain couples TRBV2 to TRBJ1-1, with a possible D match to TRBD1 (5 bases). CDR1 is SNHLY, CDR2 FYNNEI, per germline. The CDR3 length is 15 residues. Trimming pared 1 base from V and 1 base from J, leaving 10 bases between. In nucleotides, the CDR3 is TGTGCCAGCAGTGAAGTCGGGGGATCGAACACTGAAGCTTTCTTT. It encodes CASSEVGGSNTEAFF. The complete variable domain, with remaining parts taken from reference TRBV2 and TRBJ1-1, reads EPEVTQTPSHQVTQMGQEVILRCVPISNHLYFYWYRQILGQKVEFLVSFYNNEISEKSEIFDDQFSVERPDGSNFTLKIRSTKLEDSAMYFCASSEVGGSNTEAFFGQGTRLTVV.

This clonotype appeared a few times. V is TRBV7-9 and J is TRBJ1-1; 7 bases map to TRBD1. CDR1 is SEHNR, CDR2 FQNEAQ, per germline (reference sequence). The CDR3 is made up of 17 amino acids. Losses at the gene ends were 5 bases for V and 4 bases for J; bases not matched to a gene: 16. CDR3 sequence: CASSPTILQGDGTEAFF. The DNA for the CDR3 is TGTGCCAGCAGCCCGACTATCCTTCAGGGGGACGGCACTGAAGCTTTCTTT.

The rearrangement uses TRBV6-5 and TRBJ2-4; no firm D call. V gave up 6 bases and J gave up 9 bases, with 15 bases separating them. This CDR3 spans 13 amino acids. The germline CDR1 and CDR2 sequences are MNHEY and SVGAGI. CDR3 nucleotides: TGTGCCAGCAGCTACATAGCTCGTGGCATTCAGTACTTC. Translated: CASSYIARGIQYF.

The rearrangement links TRBV12-3 or TRBV12-4 to TRBJ2-3; 8 bases are a match to TRBD2. Trimming took 7 bases from V and 3 from J; bases not matched to a gene: 24. The CDR3 is made up of 20 amino acids. Written as DNA, the CDR3 is TGTGCCAGCACCTCGCCGGCGACGGGGGGGCCATTCCTCGGGACAGATACGCAGTATTTT. It codes for CASTSPATGGPFLGTDTQYF.

This sequence joins TRBV2 and TRBJ2-3; D tentatively reads TRBD1 or TRBD2 (6 bases each). This CDR3 has 18 residues. Trimming cost V 4 bases and J 0 bases, with 20 bases left between them. The germline V gene encodes CDR1 SNHLY and CDR2 FYNNEI. CDR3 protein: CASSATKRGATSTDTQYF. The CDR3 DNA sequence: TGTGCCAGCAGTGCAACCAAAAGGGGGGCAACTAGCACAGATACGCAGTATTTT.

This chain connects TRBV5-1 to TRBJ1-4; 7 bases are a match to TRBD1. The CDR3 has 14 amino acids. V shed 1 base, J shed 5 bases, and the junction held 2 bases outside the gene matches. Germline V gene sequence: CDR1 SGHRS, CDR2 YFSETQ. The CDR3 DNA reads TGCGCCAGCAGCTTGTCCAGGGGGAATGAAAAACTGTTTTTT. This gives the protein CASSLSRGNEKLFF.

Only a few counts were recorded for this clonotype. The chain combines TRBV5-1 with TRBJ1-1; no definite D call. V dropped 0 bases and J dropped 3 bases, with 12 bases sitting between them. From germline, CDR1 is SGHRS and CDR2 YFSETQ. CDR3 length: 15 amino acids. The chain's CDR3 is CASSLGASRDTEAFF. CDR3 in DNA: TGCGCCAGCAGCTTGGGAGCCAGTAGGGACACTGAAGCTTTCTTT.